This T cell receptor (beta chain) was profiled in a study of control samples from healthy donors and cancer patients. Profiling relied on immunoSEQ multiplex PCR, and the TCRdb table lists in-frame clones only, not all of them. The sample records 260,000 or so clones, approximately 80% being singletons. The TCR comes from a woman aged 60-75 years with lung cancer. The sequenced material came from PBMCs.

The CDR3 loop reads CASSLWTGRHSGANVLTF. CDR3 bases: TGCGCCAGCAGCTTATGGACAGGACGCCACTCTGGGGCCAACGTCCTGACTTTC. This rearrangement joins TRBV5-1 to TRBJ2-6; 7 positions agree with TRBD1. Germline CDR1 is SGHRS and CDR2 is YFSETQ. With 2 bases clipped from V and 0 bases from J, the junction kept 8 bases outside the gene matches. The CDR3 spans 18 residues.